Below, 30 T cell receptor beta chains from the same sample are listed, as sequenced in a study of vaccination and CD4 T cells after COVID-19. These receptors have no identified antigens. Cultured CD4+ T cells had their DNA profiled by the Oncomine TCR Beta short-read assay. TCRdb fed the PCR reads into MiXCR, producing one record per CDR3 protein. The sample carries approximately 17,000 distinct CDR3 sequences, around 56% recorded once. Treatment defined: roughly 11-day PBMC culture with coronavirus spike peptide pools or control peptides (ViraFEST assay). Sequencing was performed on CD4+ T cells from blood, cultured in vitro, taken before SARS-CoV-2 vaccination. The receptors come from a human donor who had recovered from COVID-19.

Here the CDR3 reads CAIRPLNYGYTF. The CDR3 DNA follows: TGTGCCATCCGGCCTCTAAACTATGGCTACACCTTC. The gene calls are TRBV28 and TRBJ1-2, with D unclear. Trimming removed 10 bases from V and 2 bases from J, with 11 bases in between. This CDR3 is built from 12 residues. Germline V CDR1 and CDR2: MDHEN, SYDVKM.

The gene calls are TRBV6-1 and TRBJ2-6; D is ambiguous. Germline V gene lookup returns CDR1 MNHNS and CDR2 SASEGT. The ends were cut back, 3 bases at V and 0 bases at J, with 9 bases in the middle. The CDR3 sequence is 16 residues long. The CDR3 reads CASSDGWGSGANVLTF. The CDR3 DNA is TGTGCCAGCAGTGATGGTTGGGGCTCTGGGGCCAACGTCCTGACTTTC.

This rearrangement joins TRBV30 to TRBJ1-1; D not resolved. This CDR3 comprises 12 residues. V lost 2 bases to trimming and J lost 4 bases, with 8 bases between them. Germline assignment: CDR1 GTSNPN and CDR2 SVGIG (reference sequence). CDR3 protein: CAWSLRTTEAFF. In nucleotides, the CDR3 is TGTGCCTGGAGTTTGCGGACCACTGAAGCTTTCTTT.

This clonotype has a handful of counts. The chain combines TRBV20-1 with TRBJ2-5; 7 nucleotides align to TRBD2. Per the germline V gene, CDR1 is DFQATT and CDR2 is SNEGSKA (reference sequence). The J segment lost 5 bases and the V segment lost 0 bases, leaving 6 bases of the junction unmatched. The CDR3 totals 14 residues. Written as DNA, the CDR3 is TGCAGTGCTAGAGATAGATTGGGGGGGGAGACCCAGTACTTC. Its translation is CSARDRLGGETQYF.

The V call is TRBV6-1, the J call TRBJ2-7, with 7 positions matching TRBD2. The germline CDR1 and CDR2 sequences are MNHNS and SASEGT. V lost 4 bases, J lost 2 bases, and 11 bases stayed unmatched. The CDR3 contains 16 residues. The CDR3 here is CASSGSGRTPAYEQYF. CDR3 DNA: TGTGCCAGCAGTGGTAGCGGGCGAACCCCCGCCTACGAGCAGTACTTC.

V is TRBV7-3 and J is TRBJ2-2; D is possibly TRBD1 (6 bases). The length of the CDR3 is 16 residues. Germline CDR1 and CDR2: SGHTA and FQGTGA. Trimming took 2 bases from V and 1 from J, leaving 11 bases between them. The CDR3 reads CASSLGSTGNTGELFF. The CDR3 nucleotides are TGTGCCAGCAGCTTAGGTTCGACAGGGAACACCGGGGAGCTGTTTTTT.

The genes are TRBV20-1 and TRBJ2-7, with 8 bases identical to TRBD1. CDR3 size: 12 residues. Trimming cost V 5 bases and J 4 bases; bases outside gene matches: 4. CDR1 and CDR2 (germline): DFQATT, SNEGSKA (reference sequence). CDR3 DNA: TGCAGTGCTCCTCGACAGGGGTACGAGCAGTACTTC. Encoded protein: CSAPRQGYEQYF.

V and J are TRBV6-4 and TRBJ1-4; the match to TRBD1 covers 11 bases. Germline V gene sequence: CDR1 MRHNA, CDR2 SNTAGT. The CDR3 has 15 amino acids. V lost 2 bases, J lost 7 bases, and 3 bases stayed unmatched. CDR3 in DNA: TGTGCCAGCAGTGACCCGGGACAGGGGGGTGAAAAACTGTTTTTT. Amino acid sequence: CASSDPGQGGEKLFF.

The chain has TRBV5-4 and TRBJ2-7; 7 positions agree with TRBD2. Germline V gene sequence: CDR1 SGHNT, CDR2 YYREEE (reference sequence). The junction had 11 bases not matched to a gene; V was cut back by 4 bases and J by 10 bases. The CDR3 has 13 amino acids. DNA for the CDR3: TGTGCCAGCAGCCTACTCGGGGAGGGCTATCAGTACTTC. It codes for CASSLLGEGYQYF.

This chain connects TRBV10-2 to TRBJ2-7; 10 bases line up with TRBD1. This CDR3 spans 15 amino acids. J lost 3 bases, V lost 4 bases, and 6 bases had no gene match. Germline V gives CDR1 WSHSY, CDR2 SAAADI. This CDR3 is CASSGPGTGVYEQYF. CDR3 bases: TGCGCCAGCAGTGGTCCAGGGACAGGGGTCTACGAGCAGTACTTC.

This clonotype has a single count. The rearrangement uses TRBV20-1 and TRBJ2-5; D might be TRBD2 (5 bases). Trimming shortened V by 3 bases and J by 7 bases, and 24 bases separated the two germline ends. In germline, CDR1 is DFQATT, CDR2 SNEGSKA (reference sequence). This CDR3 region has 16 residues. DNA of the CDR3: TGCAGTGCTAGTGAGCTGAGGACTCCTGACCGAGGGACCCAGTACTTC. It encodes CSASELRTPDRGTQYF.

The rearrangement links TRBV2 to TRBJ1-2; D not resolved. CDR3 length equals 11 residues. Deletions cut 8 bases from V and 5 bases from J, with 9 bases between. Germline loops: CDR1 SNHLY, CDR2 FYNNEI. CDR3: CASVGPYGYTF. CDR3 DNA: TGTGCCAGCGTAGGACCATATGGCTACACCTTC.

The CDR3 sequence is CASSMETVSNQPQHF. The CDR3 nucleotides are TGTGCCAGTAGTATGGAGACGGTAAGCAATCAGCCCCAGCATTTT. The V call is TRBV19, the J call TRBJ1-5; no firm D call. V was clipped by 3 bases and J by 1 base, with 10 bases between them. Germline loops: CDR1 LNHDA, CDR2 SQIVND (reference sequence). This CDR3 has 15 amino acids.

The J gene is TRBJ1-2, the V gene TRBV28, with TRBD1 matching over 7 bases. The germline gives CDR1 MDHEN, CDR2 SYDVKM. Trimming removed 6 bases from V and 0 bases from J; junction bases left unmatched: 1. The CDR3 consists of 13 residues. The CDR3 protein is CASSGQANYGYTF. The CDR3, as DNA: TGTGCCAGCAGCGGACAGGCTAACTATGGCTACACCTTC.

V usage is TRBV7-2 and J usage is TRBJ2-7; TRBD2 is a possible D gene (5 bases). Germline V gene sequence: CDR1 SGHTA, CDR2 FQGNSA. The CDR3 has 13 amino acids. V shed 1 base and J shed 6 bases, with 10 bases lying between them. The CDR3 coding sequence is TGTGCCAGCAGCTTAGTTCGCGGGTCCGAGCAGTACTTC. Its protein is CASSLVRGSEQYF.

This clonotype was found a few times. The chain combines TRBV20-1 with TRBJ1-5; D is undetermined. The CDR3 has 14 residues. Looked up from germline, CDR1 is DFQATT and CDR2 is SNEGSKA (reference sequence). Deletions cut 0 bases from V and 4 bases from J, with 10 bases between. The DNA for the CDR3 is TGCAGTGCTAGAGATCTCGCCAGTAATCAGCCCCAGCATTTT. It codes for CSARDLASNQPQHF.

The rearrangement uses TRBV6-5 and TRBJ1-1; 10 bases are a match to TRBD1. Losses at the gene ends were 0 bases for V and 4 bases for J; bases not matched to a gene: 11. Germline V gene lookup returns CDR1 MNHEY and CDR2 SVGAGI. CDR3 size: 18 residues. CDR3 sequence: CASSYSTGQGGLVTEAFF. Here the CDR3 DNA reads TGTGCCAGCAGTTACTCCACAGGACAGGGGGGGCTCGTCACTGAAGCTTTCTTT.

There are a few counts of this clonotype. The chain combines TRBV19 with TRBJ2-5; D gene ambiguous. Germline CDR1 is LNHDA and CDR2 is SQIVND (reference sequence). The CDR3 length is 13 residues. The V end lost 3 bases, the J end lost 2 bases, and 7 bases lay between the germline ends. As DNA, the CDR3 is TGTGCCAGTAGTATCCGCCAGCAAGAGACCCAGTACTTC. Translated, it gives CASSIRQQETQYF.

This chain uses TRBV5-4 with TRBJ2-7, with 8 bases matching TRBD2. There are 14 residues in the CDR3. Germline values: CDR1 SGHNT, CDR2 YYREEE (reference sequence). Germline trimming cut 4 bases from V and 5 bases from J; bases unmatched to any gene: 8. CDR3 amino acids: CASSDNGRDNEQYF. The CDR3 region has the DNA TGTGCCAGCAGCGATAACGGGAGGGACAACGAGCAGTACTTC.

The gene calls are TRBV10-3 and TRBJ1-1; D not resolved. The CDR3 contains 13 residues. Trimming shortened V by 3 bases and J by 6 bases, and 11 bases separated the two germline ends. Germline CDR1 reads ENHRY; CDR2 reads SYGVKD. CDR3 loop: CAISDVGRAEAFF. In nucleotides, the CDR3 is TGTGCCATCAGTGATGTGGGTAGGGCTGAAGCTTTCTTT.

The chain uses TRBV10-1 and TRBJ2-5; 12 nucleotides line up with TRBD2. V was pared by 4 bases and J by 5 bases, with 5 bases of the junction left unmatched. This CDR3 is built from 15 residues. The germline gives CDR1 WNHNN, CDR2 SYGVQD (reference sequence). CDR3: CASSGLAGEGETQYF. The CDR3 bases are TGCGCCAGCAGTGGACTAGCGGGAGAGGGTGAGACCCAGTACTTC.

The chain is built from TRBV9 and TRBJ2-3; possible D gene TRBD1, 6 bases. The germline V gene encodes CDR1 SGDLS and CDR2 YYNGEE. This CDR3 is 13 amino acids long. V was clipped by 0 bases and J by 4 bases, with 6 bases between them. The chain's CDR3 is CASSVEGADTQYF. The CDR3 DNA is TGTGCCAGCAGCGTAGAGGGGGCAGATACGCAGTATTTT.

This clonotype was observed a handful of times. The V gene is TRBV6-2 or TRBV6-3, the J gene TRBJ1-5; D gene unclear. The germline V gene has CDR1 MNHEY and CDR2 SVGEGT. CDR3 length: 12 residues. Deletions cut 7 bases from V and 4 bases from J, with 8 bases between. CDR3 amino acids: CASKDGNQPQHF. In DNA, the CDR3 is TGTGCCAGCAAGGACGGAAATCAGCCCCAGCATTTT.

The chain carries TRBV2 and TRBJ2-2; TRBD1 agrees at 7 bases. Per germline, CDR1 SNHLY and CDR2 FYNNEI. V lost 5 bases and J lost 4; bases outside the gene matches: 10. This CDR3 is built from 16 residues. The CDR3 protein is CASSKTGSVFTGELFF. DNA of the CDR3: TGTGCCAGCAGTAAGACAGGGTCCGTGTTCACCGGGGAGCTGTTTTTT.

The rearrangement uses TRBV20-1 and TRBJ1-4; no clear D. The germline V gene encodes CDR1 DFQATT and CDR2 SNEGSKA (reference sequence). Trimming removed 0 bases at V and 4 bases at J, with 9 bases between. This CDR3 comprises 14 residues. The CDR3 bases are TGCAGTGCTAGAGAGGACGGGGATAATGAAAAACTGTTTTTT. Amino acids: CSAREDGDNEKLFF.

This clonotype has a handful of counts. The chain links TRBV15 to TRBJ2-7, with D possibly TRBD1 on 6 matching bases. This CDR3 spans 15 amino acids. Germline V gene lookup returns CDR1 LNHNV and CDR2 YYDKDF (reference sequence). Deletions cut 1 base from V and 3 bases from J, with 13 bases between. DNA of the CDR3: TGTGCCACCAGCAGAGCAGGGGCGGCTGACTACGAGCAGTACTTC. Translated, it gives CATSRAGAADYEQYF.

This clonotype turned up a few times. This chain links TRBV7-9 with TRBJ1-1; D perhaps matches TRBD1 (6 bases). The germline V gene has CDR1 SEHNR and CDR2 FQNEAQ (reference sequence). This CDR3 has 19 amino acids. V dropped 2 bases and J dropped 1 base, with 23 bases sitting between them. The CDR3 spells CASSLFGFGGLRGNTEAFF. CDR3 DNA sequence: TGTGCCAGCAGCTTATTTGGATTTGGGGGGCTAAGGGGGAACACTGAAGCTTTCTTT.

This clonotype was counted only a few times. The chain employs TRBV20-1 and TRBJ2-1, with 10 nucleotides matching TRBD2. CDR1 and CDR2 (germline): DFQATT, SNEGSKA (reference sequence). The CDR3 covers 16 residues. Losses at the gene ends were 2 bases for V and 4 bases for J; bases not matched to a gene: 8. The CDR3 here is CSARSRSGRQYNEQFF. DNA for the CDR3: TGCAGTGCTAGAAGCCGTAGCGGGAGGCAGTACAATGAGCAGTTCTTC.

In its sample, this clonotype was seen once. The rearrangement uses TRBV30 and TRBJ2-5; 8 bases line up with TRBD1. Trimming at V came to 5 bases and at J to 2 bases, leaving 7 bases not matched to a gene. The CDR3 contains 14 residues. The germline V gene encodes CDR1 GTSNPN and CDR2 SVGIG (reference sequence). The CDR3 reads CAWAGTGIQETQYF. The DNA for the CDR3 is TGTGCCTGGGCCGGGACAGGCATTCAAGAGACCCAGTACTTC.

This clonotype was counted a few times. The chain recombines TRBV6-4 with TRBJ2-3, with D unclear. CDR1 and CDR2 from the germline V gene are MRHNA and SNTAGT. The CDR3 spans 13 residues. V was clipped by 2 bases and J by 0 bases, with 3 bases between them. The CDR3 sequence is CASSDGSTDTQYF. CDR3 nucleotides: TGTGCCAGCAGTGACGGGAGCACAGATACGCAGTATTTT.